The subject of this entry is one T cell receptor (beta chain). The target antigen is unknown. The data were taken from a study of radiation and T cells in renal cell carcinoma. Study-wide points: Top tumor clonotypes rose in blood 2 weeks post-radiation, then contracted.

Method: immunoSEQ multiplex PCR; TCRdb's copy keeps in-frame clones and lacks some. The data hold about 88,000 clones, with 86% observed a single time. As for time point: baseline pretreatment blood. Treatment specified: 15 Gy SBRT to primary tumor, nephrectomy 4 weeks later. Blood was sampled at baseline, 2 weeks and 4 weeks after SBRT. The patient's renal cell carcinoma had clear cell pathology. The specimen comprised blood, sampled from a patient whose treatment included radiotherapy and nephrectomy. This TCR was sampled from a middle-aged man with renal cell carcinoma.

The CDR3 DNA reads as TGTGCCAGCACAAGAAGCGGGCAAAGCTCCTACGAGCAGTACTTC. Translating gives CASTRSGQSSYEQYF. V and J are TRBV27 and TRBJ2-7, with D perhaps TRBD2 (6 bases). V was pared by 7 bases and J by 0 bases, with 16 bases between. Per germline, CDR1 MNHEY and CDR2 SMNVEV (reference sequence). CDR3 length equals 15 residues.